This T cell receptor beta chain was sequenced during a study of T cells in Graves' hyperthyroidism and ophthalmopathy. General study findings and limits: A model using 13 V-J features told ophthalmopathy apart from stable hyperthyroidism. Model-based prediction identified ophthalmopathy a median roughly 6.1 months prior to its onset.

When ophthalmopathy did not progress within 18 months, Graves' hyperthyroidism was considered stable. For the diagnoses, clinical symptoms, serum thyroxine and TRAb, thyroid ultrasound and orbital computed tomography were used. This clonotype was seen many times. Antigen specificity is unknown. This CDR3 spans 15 amino acids. Trimming left V 1 base short and J 3 bases short, with 11 bases between. CDR1 and CDR2 (germline): LNHNV, YYDKDF (reference sequence). Using RNA transcripts as the source, TCR beta CDR3 regions were amplified. With the HTBI primer set, the TCR CDR3 went through a first round of RT-PCR. TCRdb recomputed calls from the multiplex PCR reads with MiXCR, one row per CDR3 protein. The table shows about 420,000 distinct CDR3 sequences, with around a sixth occurring only once.

Sequencing was done on a sample of blood. The source of this sequence is a woman between 18 and 29 years old with Graves' hyperthyroidism. The chain combines TRBV15 with TRBJ2-3, with D possibly being TRBD1 (5 bases). The CDR3 region is CATSRVAGWTDTQYF. The CDR3 DNA sequence: TGTGCCACCAGCAGAGTGGCAGGGTGGACAGATACGCAGTATTTT.